A single sample is the source of the 27 T cell receptor beta chains below, sequenced in a study of post-analysis software for immune sequencing data. Broader study findings: Included in a set of about five TRBV segments more frequent in patients than controls were TRBV5-6, TRBV5-1 and TRBV20-1.

These TCRs' antigens remain unknown. Prepared libraries of TCR beta cDNA carried unique molecular identifiers. In TCRdb, the PCR reads were re-called with MiXCR into one record per CDR3 protein. The sample contains about 430,000 distinct CDR3 sequences, less than 40% of which appear only once. What was sequenced was blood. Source of these receptors: a girl between 2 and 10 years old with multiple sclerosis.

This clonotype was counted a single time. The gene calls are TRBV15 and TRBJ2-5; 9 bases fit TRBD2. In germline, CDR1 is LNHNV, CDR2 YYDKDF (reference sequence). V was clipped by 0 bases and J by 8 bases; unmatched bases: 7. The CDR3 is made up of 15 amino acids. Here the CDR3 reads CATSRDAGGIPTQYF. For the CDR3, the DNA is TGTGCCACCAGCAGAGATGCGGGGGGGATTCCCACCCAGTACTTC.

The rearrangement links TRBV20-1 to TRBJ2-5; D gene unclear. The CDR3 loop spans 12 amino acids. V dropped 7 bases and J dropped 2 bases, with 11 bases sitting between them. The germline V gene has CDR1 DFQATT and CDR2 SNEGSKA (reference sequence). The CDR3 DNA reads TGCAGTGTCCCGACTCCGCAAGAGACCCAGTACTTC. Its translation is CSVPTPQETQYF.

This clonotype was counted a few times. This chain joins TRBV19 and TRBJ2-1; 9 bases align to TRBD1. The CDR3 is 16 amino acids. Germline V gene data show CDR1 as LNHDA and CDR2 as SQIVND (reference sequence). V shed 4 bases and J 2 bases; nucleotides not matched to a gene: 6. This CDR3 is CASSTGQGRPYNEQFF. For the CDR3, the DNA is TGTGCCAGTAGTACGGGACAGGGTCGCCCCTACAATGAGCAGTTCTTC.

This clonotype was counted only a few times. This sequence joins TRBV28 and TRBJ2-3, with D uncertain. The germline CDR1 and CDR2 sequences are MDHEN and SYDVKM. The CDR3 runs 19 residues. V lost 3 bases and J lost 0, with 22 bases in between. CDR3 coding DNA: TGTGCCAGCAGTTTGAAGGTTCGGGTCCCGCGATCTAGCACAGATACGCAGTATTTT. Translated, it gives CASSLKVRVPRSSTDTQYF.

The gene calls are TRBV10-3 and TRBJ2-3, with TRBD2 matching 11 bases. Looked up from germline, CDR1 is ENHRY and CDR2 is SYGVKD. V gave up 11 bases and J gave up 1 base; unmatched junction bases: 14. CDR3 length equals 17 residues. DNA of the CDR3: TGTGCCGTCTCCGGGACTAGCGGTCTCGGGGGCACAGATACGCAGTATTTT. This gives the protein CAVSGTSGLGGTDTQYF.

A few counts support this clonotype. This chain joins TRBV4-1 and TRBJ2-7, with D tentatively TRBD2 (6 bases). Trimming removed 0 bases at V and 4 bases at J, with 13 bases between. Germline loops: CDR1 MGHRA, CDR2 YSYEKL. The CDR3 runs to 15 residues. The CDR3 DNA follows: TGCGCCAGCAGCCAAGAGGAGGGTATAGGATACGAGCAGTACTTC. Encoded protein: CASSQEEGIGYEQYF.

This chain connects TRBV29-1 to TRBJ2-3; D tentatively fits TRBD1 or TRBD2 (5 bases each). CDR1 is SQVTM, CDR2 ANQGSEA, per germline. This CDR3 region has 14 residues. Trimming took off 4 bases at V and 0 bases at J, with 11 bases between the two ends. CDR3 DNA sequence: TGCAGCGTTGGAGGGGCTGGTAGCACAGATACGCAGTATTTT. Translating gives CSVGGAGSTDTQYF.

This clonotype was observed a few times. The gene calls are TRBV12-1 and TRBJ1-5; no DNA check was done on the table's D call, TRBD1. TRBV12-1 is a pseudogene. The CDR3 covers 16 residues. This CDR3 is CASSRRQGVRNQPQHF. The CDR3, as DNA: TGTGCCAGCAGCCGTAGACAGGGGGTGCGCAATCAGCCCCAGCATTTT.

This clonotype has only a few counts. This rearrangement joins TRBV29-1 to TRBJ2-5; D gene uncertain. The CDR3 runs 12 residues. V was cut by 7 bases and J by 1 base, with 10 bases left in between. Germline V gene data show CDR1 as SQVTM and CDR2 as ANQGSEA. For the CDR3, the DNA is TGCAGCGCCGCCGGGTTCCAAGAGACCCAGTACTTC. Translated: CSAAGFQETQYF.

This clonotype was counted a few times. V is TRBV7-9 and J is TRBJ2-7; D gene unclear. The V end lost 2 bases, the J end lost 2 bases, and 7 bases lay between the germline ends. The CDR3 consists of 13 residues. Germline CDR1 is SEHNR and CDR2 is FQNEAQ (reference sequence). The CDR3 sequence is CASSLSETYEQYF. CDR3 in DNA: TGTGCCAGCAGCTTATCGGAAACCTACGAGCAGTACTTC.

The chain uses TRBV25-1 and TRBJ2-5; D possibly uses TRBD1 or TRBD2 (5 bases each). V was trimmed by 5 bases and J by 5 bases, leaving 12 bases between them. Per the germline V gene, CDR1 is MGHDK and CDR2 is SYGVNS. The CDR3 length is 13 residues. DNA of the CDR3: TGTGCCAGCAGTCGGGACGGAGTTGAGACCCAGTACTTC. The encoded protein is CASSRDGVETQYF.

This clonotype was detected only a few times. Here the CDR3 DNA reads TGTGCCAGCAGCCCCTGGCGGTCCAATGAGCAGTTCTTC. This gives the protein CASSPWRSNEQFF. The V and J genes are TRBV7-2 and TRBJ2-1; D is unclear. This CDR3 spans 13 amino acids. Germline V CDR1 and CDR2: SGHTA, FQGNSA. Trimming shortened V by 5 bases and J by 6 bases, and 11 bases separated the two germline ends.

The J gene is TRBJ2-7, the V gene TRBV4-2, with D perhaps matching TRBD2 (6 bases). The CDR3 totals 14 residues. V lost 1 base and J lost 4, with 11 bases in between. CDR1 LGHNA and CDR2 YNFKEQ come from the germline V gene. CDR3 residues: CASSQAGEVYEQYF. The CDR3 nucleotides are TGTGCCAGCAGCCAAGCGGGAGAGGTATACGAGCAGTACTTC.

This clonotype was seen a handful of times. The genes are TRBV6-5 and TRBJ2-3; the D is unclear. The CDR3 is 14 residues long. CDR1 and CDR2 (germline): MNHEY, SVGAGI. V dropped 4 bases and J dropped 1 base, with 9 bases sitting between them. The CDR3 is CASSWPGGTDTQYF. The CDR3 DNA sequence: TGTGCCAGCAGTTGGCCCGGAGGCACAGATACGCAGTATTTT.

The table lists this clonotype with many counts. The rearrangement joins TRBV7-2 to TRBJ2-7; 9 bases are shared with TRBD2. Germline CDR1 reads SGHTA; CDR2 reads FQGNSA. The CDR3 is made up of 14 amino acids. With V trimmed by 5 bases and J by 6 bases, 8 bases remained unmatched. The CDR3 loop reads CASSPDAGGVEQYF. The CDR3 bases are TGTGCCAGCAGCCCCGACGCGGGAGGGGTCGAGCAGTACTTC.

The V gene is TRBV6-5, the J gene TRBJ2-4, with 8 bases identical to TRBD1. Judging by the DNA end, TRBJ2-7 fits better; the J call may be wrong. The germline V gene has CDR1 MNHEY and CDR2 SVGAGI. CDR3 length equals 14 residues. The CDR3 region is CASTSRDRRYEQYF. The CDR3 DNA follows: TGTGCCAGCACCTCCAGGGACAGGCGGTACGAGCAGTACTTC.

This chain uses TRBV10-1 with TRBJ2-3, with 9 positions matching TRBD1. Germline V gives CDR1 WNHNN, CDR2 SYGVQD (reference sequence). This CDR3 has 17 residues. V lost 1 base and J lost 4; bases outside the gene matches: 9. CDR3 DNA: TGCGCCAGCAGTGAGTTATCCCGGACAGGGGTTCCAGATACGCAGTATTTT. Its translation: CASSELSRTGVPDTQYF.

Worth noting for this clonotype: With a much larger clone just one base away, this may be a read error. The V gene is TRBV7-8, the J gene TRBJ2-1; TRBD2 matches 8 bases. TRBJ2-7 explains the end of the DNA better; the J call may be wrong. Germline-derived CDR1 and CDR2 are SGHVS and FQNEAQ. The CDR3 totals 16 residues. This CDR3 reads CASSWAAGGTLDEQYF. CDR3 DNA sequence: TGTGCCAGCAGCTGGGCCGCGGGGGGAACCCTGGACGAGCAGTACTTC.

The sample holds a few counts of this clonotype. The V and J genes are TRBV3-1 and TRBJ2-1, with D hard to call. CDR3 size: 12 residues. The germline gives CDR1 LGHDT, CDR2 YNNKEL (reference sequence). Trimming took off 1 base at V and 8 bases at J, with 6 bases between the two ends. The CDR3 is CASSQGVDEQFF. Here the CDR3 DNA reads TGTGCCAGCAGCCAAGGTGTGGATGAGCAGTTCTTC.

This clonotype was seen more than once but under ten times. This chain links TRBV29-1 with TRBJ2-3; 8 nucleotides align to TRBD1. Germline lookup yields CDR1 SQVTM and CDR2 ANQGSEA. J gave up 0 bases and V 8 bases, and 7 bases lay outside the gene matches. CDR3 length: 14 residues. The CDR3 nucleotides are TGCAGCTCAAACCAGGGGGCAAGCACAGATACGCAGTATTTT. Translated, it gives CSSNQGASTDTQYF.

The gene calls are TRBV5-1 and TRBJ2-2; no reliable D call. Germline-derived CDR1 and CDR2 are SGHRS and YFSETQ. The CDR3 contains 15 residues. V lost 0 bases, J lost 2 bases, and 8 bases lay in between. CDR3 in amino acids: CASSLAARNTGELFF. In DNA, the CDR3 is TGCGCCAGCAGCTTGGCCGCCAGAAACACCGGGGAGCTGTTTTTT. The full variable domain, completed using reference TRBV5-1 and TRBJ2-2, is KAGVTQTPRYLIKTRGQQVTLSCSPISGHRSVSWYQQTPGQGLQFLFEYFSETQRNKGNFPGRFSGRQFSNSRSEMNVSTLELGDSALYLCASSLAARNTGELFFGEGSRLTVL.

This clonotype was seen a few times. This chain joins TRBV4-1 and TRBJ2-1; D perhaps matches TRBD2 (5 bases). The ends were cut back, 4 bases at V and 1 base at J, with 14 bases in the middle. From germline, CDR1 is MGHRA and CDR2 YSYEKL. This CDR3 is built from 16 residues. The DNA of the CDR3 is TGCGCCAGCAGCCCATCGACTAAACGGTCCTACAATGAGCAGTTCTTC. It codes for CASSPSTKRSYNEQFF.

The chain combines TRBV6-5 with TRBJ1-5; no reliable D call. The CDR3 extends over 13 amino acids. Germline V CDR1 and CDR2: MNHEY, SVGAGI. V lost 0 bases and J 7 bases, leaving 7 bases between the germline ends. The CDR3 spells CASSYSARQPQHF. The CDR3 nucleotides are TGTGCCAGCAGTTACTCCGCTCGACAGCCCCAGCATTTT.

The chain joins TRBV28 to TRBJ2-5; the D call may be TRBD1 or TRBD2 (5 bases each). Per the germline V gene, CDR1 is MDHEN and CDR2 is SYDVKM. Trimming pared 3 bases from V and 4 bases from J, leaving 18 bases between. This CDR3 region has 16 residues. The chain's CDR3 is CASSFEGRDYGETQYF. In nucleotides, the CDR3 is TGTGCCAGCAGTTTTGAGGGACGGGATTATGGAGAGACCCAGTACTTC. The variable domain in full, completed from reference TRBV28 and TRBJ2-5, reads DVKVTQSSRYLVKRTGEKVFLECVQDMDHENMFWYRQDPGLGLRLIYFSYDVKMKEKGDIPEGYSVSREKKERFSLILESASTNQTSMYLCASSFEGRDYGETQYFGPGTRLLVL.

V gene TRBV5-6 combines with J gene TRBJ2-3; 10 bases are shared with TRBD1. This CDR3 spans 19 amino acids. Looked up from germline, CDR1 is SGHDT and CDR2 is YYEEEE. Trimming took 4 bases from V and 0 from J; bases not matched to a gene: 14. The CDR3 region is CASSLPGQGFFHSTDTQYF. The CDR3 nucleotides read TGTGCCAGCAGCCTGCCGGGACAGGGGTTTTTCCATAGCACAGATACGCAGTATTTT.

This clonotype was detected only a few times. The chain links TRBV18 to TRBJ2-1; D perhaps matches TRBD1 (5 bases). V was pared by 4 bases and J by 2 bases, with 9 bases between. CDR1 is KGHSH, CDR2 LQKENI, per germline. CDR3 length: 14 residues. CDR3 in amino acids: CASSQTGPYNEQFF. In DNA, the CDR3 is TGTGCCAGCTCACAAACAGGCCCCTACAATGAGCAGTTCTTC.

The genes are TRBV5-1 and TRBJ1-1; the D is unclear. The CDR3 is made up of 14 amino acids. Deletions cut 2 bases from V and 1 base from J, with 9 bases between. Germline CDR1 SGHRS, CDR2 YFSETQ. The CDR3 DNA reads TGCGCCAGCAGCTTCGGTCCAGGGAACACTGAAGCTTTCTTT. Translated: CASSFGPGNTEAFF.